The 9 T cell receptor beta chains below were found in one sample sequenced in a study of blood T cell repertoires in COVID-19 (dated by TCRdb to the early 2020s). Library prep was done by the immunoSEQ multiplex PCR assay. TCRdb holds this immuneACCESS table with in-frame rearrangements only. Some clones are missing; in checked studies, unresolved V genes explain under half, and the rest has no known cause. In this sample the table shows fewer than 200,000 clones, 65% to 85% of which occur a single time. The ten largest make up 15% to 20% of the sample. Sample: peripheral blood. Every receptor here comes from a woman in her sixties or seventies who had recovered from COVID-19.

As DNA, the CDR3 is TGTGCCACCAGCGGGGGGGGCACCCCGAACACCGGGGAGCTGTTTTTT. This gives the protein CATSGGGTPNTGELFF. This chain uses TRBV15 with TRBJ2-2; D is possibly TRBD2 (7 bases). Germline CDR1 LNHNV, CDR2 YYDKDF (reference sequence). The CDR3 loop spans 16 amino acids. With 5 bases removed from V and 0 bases from J, the gap between germline ends came to 13 bases.

CDR3 in amino acids: CASSQTLGLSAFF. As DNA, the CDR3 is TGTGCCAGCAGCCAAACATTGGGACTGTCAGCTTTCTTT. The chain combines TRBV3-1 (or the pseudogene TRBV3-2) with TRBJ1-1, with a weak D call TRBD1 (5 bases). Germline CDR1 LGHDT, CDR2 YNNKEL (reference sequence). V dropped 2 bases and J dropped 10 bases, with 14 bases sitting between them. The CDR3 extends over 13 amino acids.

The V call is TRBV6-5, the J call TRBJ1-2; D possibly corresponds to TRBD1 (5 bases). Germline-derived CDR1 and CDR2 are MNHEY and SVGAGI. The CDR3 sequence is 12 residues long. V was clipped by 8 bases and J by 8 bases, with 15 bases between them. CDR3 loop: CASVGQAHGYTF. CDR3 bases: TGTGCCAGCGTGGGGCAGGCCCACGGCTACACCTTC.

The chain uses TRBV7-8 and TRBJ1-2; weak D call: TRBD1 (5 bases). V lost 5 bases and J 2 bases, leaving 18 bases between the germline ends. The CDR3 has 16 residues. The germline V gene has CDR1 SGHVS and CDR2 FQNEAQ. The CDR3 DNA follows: TGTGCCAGCAGCCCCGATCCGGGACTCCCGAACTATGGCTACACCTTC. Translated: CASSPDPGLPNYGYTF.

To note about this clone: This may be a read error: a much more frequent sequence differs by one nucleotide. The CDR3 region has the DNA TGTGCCAGCAGCCCGAGGGGGGGGTATGGCTACACCTTC. Amino acid sequence: CASSPRGGYGYTF. The rearrangement joins TRBV12-3 or TRBV12-4 to TRBJ1-2; D possibly corresponds to TRBD1 (6 bases). V lost 6 bases and J 5 bases, leaving 13 bases between the germline ends. The CDR3 has 13 amino acids.

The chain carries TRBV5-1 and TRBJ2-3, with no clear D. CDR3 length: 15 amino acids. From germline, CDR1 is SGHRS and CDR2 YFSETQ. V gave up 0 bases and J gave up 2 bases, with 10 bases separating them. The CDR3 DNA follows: TGCGCCAGCAGCTTGGGACTCTTTAACACAGATACGCAGTATTTT. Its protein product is CASSLGLFNTDTQYF.

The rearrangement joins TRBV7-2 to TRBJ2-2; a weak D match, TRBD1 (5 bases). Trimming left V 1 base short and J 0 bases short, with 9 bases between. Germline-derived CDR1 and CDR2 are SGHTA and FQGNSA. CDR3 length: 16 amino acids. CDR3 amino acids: CASSLGGRANTGELFF. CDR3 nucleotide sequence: TGTGCCAGCAGCTTAGGCGGCAGGGCGAACACCGGGGAGCTGTTTTTT.

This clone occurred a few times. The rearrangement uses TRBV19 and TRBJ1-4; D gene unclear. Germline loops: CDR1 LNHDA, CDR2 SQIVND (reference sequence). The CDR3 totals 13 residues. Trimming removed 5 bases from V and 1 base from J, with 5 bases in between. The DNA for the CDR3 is TGTGCCAGTAGTGAGGGAACTAATGAAAAACTGTTTTTT. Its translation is CASSEGTNEKLFF. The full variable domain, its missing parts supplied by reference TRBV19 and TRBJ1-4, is DGGITQSPKYLFRKEGQNVTLSCEQNLNHDAMYWYRQDPGQGLRLIYYSQIVNDFQKGDIAEGYSVSREKKESFPLTVTSAQKNPTAFYLCASSEGTNEKLFFGSGTQLSVL.

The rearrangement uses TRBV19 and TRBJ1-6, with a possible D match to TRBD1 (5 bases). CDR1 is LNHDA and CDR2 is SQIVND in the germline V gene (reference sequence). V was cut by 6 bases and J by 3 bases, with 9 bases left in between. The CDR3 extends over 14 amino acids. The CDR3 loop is CASSREVYNSPLHF. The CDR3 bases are TGTGCCAGTAGCAGGGAAGTCTATAATTCACCCCTCCACTTT.